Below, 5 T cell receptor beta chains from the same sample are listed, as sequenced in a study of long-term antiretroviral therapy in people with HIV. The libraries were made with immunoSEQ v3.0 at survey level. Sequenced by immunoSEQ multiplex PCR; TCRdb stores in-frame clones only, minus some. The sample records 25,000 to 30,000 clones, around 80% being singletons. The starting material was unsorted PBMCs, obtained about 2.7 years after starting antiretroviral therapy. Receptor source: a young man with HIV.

As DNA, the CDR3 is TGCGCCAGCAGCTTGGTCCCTCGAAATTCACCCCTCCACTTT. Its protein product is CASSLVPRNSPLHF. The genes are TRBV5-1 and TRBJ1-6; D not certain. The CDR3 runs 14 residues. The germline V and J ends were trimmed by 0 bases and 7 bases, with 8 bases remaining between them. Germline V gene data show CDR1 as SGHRS and CDR2 as YFSETQ.

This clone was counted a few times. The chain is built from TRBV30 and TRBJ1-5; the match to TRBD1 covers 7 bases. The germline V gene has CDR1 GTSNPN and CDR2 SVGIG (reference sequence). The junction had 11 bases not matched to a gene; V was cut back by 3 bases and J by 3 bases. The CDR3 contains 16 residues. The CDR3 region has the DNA TGTGCCTGGAGCGTGACAGGGTCAACTGCCAATCAGCCCCAGCATTTT. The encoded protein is CAWSVTGSTANQPQHF. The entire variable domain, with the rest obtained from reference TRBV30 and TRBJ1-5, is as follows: SQTIHQWPATLVQPVGSPLSLECTVEGTSNPNLYWYRQAAGRGLQLLFYSVGIGQISSEVPQNLSASRPQDRQFILSSKKLLLSDSGFYLCAWSVTGSTANQPQHFGDGTRLSIL.

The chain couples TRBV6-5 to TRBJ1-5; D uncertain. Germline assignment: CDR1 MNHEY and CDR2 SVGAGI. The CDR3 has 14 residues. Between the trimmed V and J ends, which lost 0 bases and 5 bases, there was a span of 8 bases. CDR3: CASSYSRADQPQHF. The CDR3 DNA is TGTGCCAGCAGTTACTCGAGGGCGGATCAGCCCCAGCATTTT.

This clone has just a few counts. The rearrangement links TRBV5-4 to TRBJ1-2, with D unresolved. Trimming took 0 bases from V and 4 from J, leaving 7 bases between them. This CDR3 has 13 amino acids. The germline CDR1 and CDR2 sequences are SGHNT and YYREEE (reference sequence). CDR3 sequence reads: CASSLGGTYGYTF. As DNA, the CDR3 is TGTGCCAGCAGCTTGGGGGGTACCTATGGCTACACCTTC. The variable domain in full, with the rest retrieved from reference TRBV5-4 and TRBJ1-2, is ETGVTQSPTHLIKTRGQQVTLRCSSQSGHNTVSWYQQALGQGPQFIFQYYREEENGRGNFPPRFSGLQFPNYSSELNVNALELDDSALYLCASSLGGTYGYTFGSGTRLTVV.

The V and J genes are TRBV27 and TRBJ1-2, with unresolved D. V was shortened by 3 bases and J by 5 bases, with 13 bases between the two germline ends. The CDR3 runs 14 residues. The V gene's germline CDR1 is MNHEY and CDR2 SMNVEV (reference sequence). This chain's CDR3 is CASSFSSSGYGYTF. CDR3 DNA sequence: TGTGCCAGCAGTTTCTCCTCTTCGGGGTATGGCTACACCTTC.